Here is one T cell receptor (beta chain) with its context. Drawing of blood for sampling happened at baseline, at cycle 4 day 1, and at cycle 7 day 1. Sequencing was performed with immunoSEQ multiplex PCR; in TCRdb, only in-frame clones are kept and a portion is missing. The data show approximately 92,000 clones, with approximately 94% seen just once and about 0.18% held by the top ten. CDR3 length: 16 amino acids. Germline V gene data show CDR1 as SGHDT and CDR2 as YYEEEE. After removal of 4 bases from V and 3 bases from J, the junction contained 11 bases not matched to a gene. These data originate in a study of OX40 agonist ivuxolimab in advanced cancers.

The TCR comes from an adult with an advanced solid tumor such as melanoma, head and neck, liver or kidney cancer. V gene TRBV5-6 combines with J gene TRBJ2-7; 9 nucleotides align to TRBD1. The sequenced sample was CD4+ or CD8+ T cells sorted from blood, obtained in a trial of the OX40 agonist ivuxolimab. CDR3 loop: CASSKLTGTGHYEQYF. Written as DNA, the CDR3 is TGTGCCAGCAGCAAGTTAACCGGGACAGGGCACTACGAGCAGTACTTC.